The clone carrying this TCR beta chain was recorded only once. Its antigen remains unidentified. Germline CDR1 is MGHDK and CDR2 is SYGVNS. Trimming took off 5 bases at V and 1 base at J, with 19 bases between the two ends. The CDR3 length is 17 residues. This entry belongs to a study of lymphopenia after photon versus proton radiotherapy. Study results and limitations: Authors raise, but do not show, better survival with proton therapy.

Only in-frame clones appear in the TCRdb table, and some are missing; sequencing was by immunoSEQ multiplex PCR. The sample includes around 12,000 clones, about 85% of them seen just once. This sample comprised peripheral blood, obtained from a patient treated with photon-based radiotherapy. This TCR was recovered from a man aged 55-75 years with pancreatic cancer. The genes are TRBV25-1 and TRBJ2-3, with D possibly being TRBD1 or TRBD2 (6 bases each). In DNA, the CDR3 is TGTGCCAGCAGTAAATCAGTTGGGGGGCGTGGCACAGATACGCAGTATTTT. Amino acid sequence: CASSKSVGGRGTDTQYF.